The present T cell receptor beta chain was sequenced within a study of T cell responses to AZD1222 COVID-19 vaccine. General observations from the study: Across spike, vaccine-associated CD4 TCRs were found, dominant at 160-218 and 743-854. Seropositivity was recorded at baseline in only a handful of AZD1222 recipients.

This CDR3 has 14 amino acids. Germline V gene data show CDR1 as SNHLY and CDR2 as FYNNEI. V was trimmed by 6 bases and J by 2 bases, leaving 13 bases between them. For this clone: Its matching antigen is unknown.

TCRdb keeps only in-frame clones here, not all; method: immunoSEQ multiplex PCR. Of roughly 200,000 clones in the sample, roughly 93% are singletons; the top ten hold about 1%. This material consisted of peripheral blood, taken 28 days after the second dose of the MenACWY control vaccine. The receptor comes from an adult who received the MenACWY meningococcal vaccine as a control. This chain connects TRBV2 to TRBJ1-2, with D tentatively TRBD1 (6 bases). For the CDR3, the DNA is TGTGCCAGCAGAGGGGGAGTGCCGAACTATGGCTACACCTTC. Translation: CASRGGVPNYGYTF.